Listed below are T cell receptor beta chains from one sample, sequenced in a study of post-analysis software for immune sequencing data. In TCRdb, the PCR reads were re-called with MiXCR into one record per CDR3 protein. The table includes around 710,000 distinct CDR3 sequences, around 45% detected once. The specimen was blood. The receptors originated from a girl between 5 and 17 years old with multiple sclerosis. The CDR3 runs from the conserved cysteine through the conserved F or W. D genes are given only for firm matches. The listing skips clone size in some rows; elsewhere it reads once, few, many or a size class.

TRBD1 | TRBJ1-6 | - | TRBV20-1 | CSAREPGTGSSPLHF | TGCAGTGCTAGAGAGCCCGGGACAGGATCATCACCCCTCCACTTT
- | TRBJ1-1 | once | TRBV29-1 | CSVVGRTEAFF | TGCAGCGTTGTGGGGAGAACTGAAGCTTTCTTT
- | TRBJ2-7 | few | TRBV5-5 | CASSLATTYEQYF | TGTGCCAGCAGCTTGGCGACCACCTACGAGCAGTACTTC
TRBD2 | TRBJ2-1 | - | TRBV7-2 | CASSLAASGRGGNEQFF | TGTGCCAGCAGCTTAGCAGCTAGCGGGAGGGGAGGCAATGAGCAGTTCTTC
- | TRBJ2-7 | - | TRBV13 | CASSLGPWQVEAFEQYF | TGTGCCAGCAGCTTAGGCCCTTGGCAGGTCGAGGCTTTCGAGCAGTACTTC
- | TRBJ2-7 | - | TRBV9 | CASSGTTSYEQYF | TGTGCCAGCAGCGGGACAACCTCCTACGAGCAGTACTTC
TRBD2 | TRBJ2-1 | - | TRBV6-5 | CASSYQPGLALYEQFF | TGTGCCAGCAGTTACCAACCGGGACTAGCGCTTTACGAGCAGTTCTTC
- | TRBJ2-2 | few | TRBV27 | CASRRQGGTGELFF | TGTGCCAGCAGACGTCAGGGAGGTACCGGGGAGCTGTTTTTT
- | TRBJ1-5 | - | TRBV5-6 | CASSLWVTDQPQHF | TGTGCCAGCAGCTTGTGGGTTACAGATCAGCCCCAGCATTTT
- | TRBJ1-2 | - | TRBV15 | CATSIGREGFYYGYTF | TGTGCCACCAGCATAGGCCGGGAGGGGTTTTACTATGGCTACACCTTC